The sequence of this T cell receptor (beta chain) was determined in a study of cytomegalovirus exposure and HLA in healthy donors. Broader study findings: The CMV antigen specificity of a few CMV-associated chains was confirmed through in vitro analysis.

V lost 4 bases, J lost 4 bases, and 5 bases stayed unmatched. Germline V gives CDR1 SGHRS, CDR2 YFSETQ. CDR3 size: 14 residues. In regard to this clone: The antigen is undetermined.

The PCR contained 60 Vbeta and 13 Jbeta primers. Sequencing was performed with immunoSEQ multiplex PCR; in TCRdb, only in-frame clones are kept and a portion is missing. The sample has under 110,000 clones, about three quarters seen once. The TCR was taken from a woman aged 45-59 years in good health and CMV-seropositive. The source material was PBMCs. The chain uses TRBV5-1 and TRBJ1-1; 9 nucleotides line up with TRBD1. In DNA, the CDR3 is TGCGCCAGCAGCGCGGACAGGGGCGGCACTGAAGCTTTCTTT. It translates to CASSADRGGTEAFF. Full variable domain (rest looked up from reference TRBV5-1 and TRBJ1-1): KAGVTQTPRYLIKTRGQQVTLSCSPISGHRSVSWYQQTPGQGLQFLFEYFSETQRNKGNFPGRFSGRQFSNSRSEMNVSTLELGDSALYLCASSADRGGTEAFFGQGTRLTVV.